The clone carrying this TCR beta chain was observed a few times. TCRdb recomputed calls from the 5' RACE reads with MiXCR, one row per CDR3 protein. The top ten hold 17% of the sample, which has around 59,000 distinct CDR3 sequences, 8.9% seen once. The data stem from a study of early T cells in non-severe SARS-CoV-2 infection. Whole-study context: Chains were unpaired, as sequencing was done on bulk RNA from unsorted whole blood.

With V trimmed by 5 bases and J by 4 bases, 4 bases remained unmatched. Germline V lookup: CDR1 PRHDT, CDR2 FYEKMQ (reference sequence). This CDR3 is 14 amino acids long. The clonotype originates from an adult who was a healthcare worker with PCR-confirmed SARS-CoV-2 infection or an uninfected control (not recorded which). Sequencing was carried out using whole blood. V usage is TRBV13 and J usage is TRBJ1-3; TRBD1 agrees at 8 bases. The CDR3 here is CASSQDREGNTIYF. CDR3 bases: TGTGCCAGCAGCCAGGACAGGGAAGGAAACACCATATATTTT.